These 6 T cell receptor beta chains came from one sample sequenced in a study of T cell responses to AZD1222 COVID-19 vaccine. Measured with immunoSEQ multiplex PCR; TCRdb has only the in-frame clones, and not every one. Here the sample spans some 150,000 clones, 90% to 95% being singletons. The input for sequencing was peripheral blood, taken on day 0 of AZD1222 vaccination. The receptors were gathered from an adult in good health.

This chain links TRBV15 with TRBJ2-1; D might be TRBD1 (5 bases). Germline CDR1 is LNHNV and CDR2 is YYDKDF (reference sequence). The CDR3 is made up of 15 amino acids. The V end lost 1 base, the J end lost 4 bases, and 11 bases lay between the germline ends. CDR3 sequence reads: CATSRGTNKYNEQFF. The DNA for the CDR3 is TGTGCCACCAGCAGAGGGACAAACAAGTACAATGAGCAGTTCTTC.

The chain has TRBV5-1 and TRBJ1-4; the D is unclear. Trimming took off 4 bases at V and 5 bases at J, with 18 bases between the two ends. The CDR3 contains 16 residues. Germline CDR1 reads SGHRS; CDR2 reads YFSETQ. As DNA, the CDR3 is TGCGCCAGCAGCCTGAGCCAACGGAACATCAATGAAAAACTGTTTTTT. Translated, it gives CASSLSQRNINEKLFF.

This clone has just a few counts. This rearrangement joins TRBV19 to TRBJ2-6; D perhaps matches TRBD1 (5 bases). This CDR3 is built from 15 residues. V gave up 2 bases and J gave up 3 bases, with 8 bases separating them. Germline CDR1 LNHDA, CDR2 SQIVND (reference sequence). The CDR3 DNA reads as TGTGCCAGTAGTATACAGGGAAATGGGGCCAACGTCCTGACTTTC. Translation gives CASSIQGNGANVLTF.

The gene calls are TRBV3-1 (or the pseudogene TRBV3-2) and TRBJ2-3, with 12 bases identical to TRBD2. The germline V gene encodes CDR1 LGHDT and CDR2 YNNKEL (reference sequence). V lost 3 bases and J lost 0; bases outside the gene matches: 13. This CDR3 spans 20 amino acids. CDR3 nucleotides: TGTGCCAGCAGCCACCTAGCGGGAGGGGAGGCCGAGGTTAGCACAGATACGCAGTATTTT. Its translation: CASSHLAGGEAEVSTDTQYF.

The V call is TRBV2, the J call TRBJ2-7; D may be TRBD2 (6 bases). Between the trimmed V and J ends, which lost 2 bases and 3 bases, there was a span of 11 bases. Germline CDR1 reads SNHLY; CDR2 reads FYNNEI. The CDR3 loop spans 14 amino acids. CDR3: CASSELEGGYEQYF. The CDR3 bases are TGTGCCAGCAGTGAACTAGAGGGAGGCTACGAGCAGTACTTC.

The V call is TRBV21-1, the J call TRBJ2-1. TRBV21-1 is deemed a pseudogene. This CDR3 has 15 residues. The DNA of the CDR3 is TGTGCCAGCTATCGCACTAGGGGGGTGTACAATGAGCAGTTCTTC. Translating it yields CASYRTRGVYNEQFF.